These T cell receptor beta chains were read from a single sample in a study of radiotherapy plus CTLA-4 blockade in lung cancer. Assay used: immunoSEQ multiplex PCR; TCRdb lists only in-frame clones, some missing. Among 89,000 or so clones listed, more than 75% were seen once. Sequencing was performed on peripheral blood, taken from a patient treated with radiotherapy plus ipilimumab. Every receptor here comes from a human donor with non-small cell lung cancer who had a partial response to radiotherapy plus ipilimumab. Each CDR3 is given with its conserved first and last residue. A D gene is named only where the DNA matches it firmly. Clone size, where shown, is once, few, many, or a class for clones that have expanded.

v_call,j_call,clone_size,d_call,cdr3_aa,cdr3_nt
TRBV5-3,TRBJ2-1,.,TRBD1,CARSLKLQGKYNEQFF,TGTGCCAGAAGCTTGAAGTTACAGGGGAAATACAATGAGCAGTTCTTC
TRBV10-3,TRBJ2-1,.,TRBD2,CAISMTSGSSYNEQFF,TGTGCCATCAGCATGACTAGCGGAAGCTCCTACAATGAGCAGTTCTTC
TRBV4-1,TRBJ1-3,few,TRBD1,CASSDRDSSGNTIYF,TGCGCCAGCAGCGACAGGGACAGCTCTGGAAACACCATATATTTT
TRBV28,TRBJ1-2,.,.,CASSWGRESYGYTF,TGTGCCAGCAGTTGGGGGAGGGAAAGCTATGGCTACACCTTC
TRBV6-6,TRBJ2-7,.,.,CASSYETGIYEQYF,TGTGCCAGCAGTTACGAGACAGGAATCTACGAGCAGTACTTC
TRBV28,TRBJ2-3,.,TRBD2,CASTQGGAAGGPDTQYF,TGTGCCAGCACCCAAGGGGGAGCGGCGGGAGGGCCAGATACGCAGTATTTT
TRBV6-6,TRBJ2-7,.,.,CASGSQVSEQYF,TGTGCCAGCGGGTCTCAGGTGTCCGAGCAGTACTTC
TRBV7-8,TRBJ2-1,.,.,CASSLDLDSRGYNEQFF,TGTGCCAGCAGCTTGGACTTGGACTCCCGAGGCTACAATGAGCAGTTCTTC
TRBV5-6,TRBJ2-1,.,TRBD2,CASSGGIAGRNNEQFF,TGTGCCAGCAGCGGGGGGATAGCGGGAAGAAACAATGAGCAGTTCTTC
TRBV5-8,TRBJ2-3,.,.,CASRRAPRDTQYF,TGTGCCAGCAGGCGGGCCCCAAGGGATACGCAGTATTTT
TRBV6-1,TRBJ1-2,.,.,CASSPAGYGYTF,TGTGCCAGCAGTCCCGCCGGTTATGGCTACACCTTC
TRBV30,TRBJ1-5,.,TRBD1,CAWSRQGDQPQHF,TGTGCCTGGAGCCGACAGGGGGATCAGCCCCAGCATTTT
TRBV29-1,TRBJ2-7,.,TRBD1,CSVGLSGTGGSYEQYF,TGCAGCGTTGGGTTGTCGGGGACAGGGGGTTCCTACGAGCAGTACTTC
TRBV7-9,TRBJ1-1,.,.,CASSVTGTAEAFF,TGTGCCAGCAGCGTAACAGGAACGGCTGAAGCTTTCTTT
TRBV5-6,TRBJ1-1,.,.,CASSFGDVNTEAFF,TGTGCCAGCAGCTTCGGGGATGTGAACACTGAAGCTTTCTTT
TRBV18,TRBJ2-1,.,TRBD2,CASSQGLAETSSYNEQFF,TGTGCCAGCTCACAGGGACTAGCGGAAACGAGCTCCTACAATGAGCAGTTCTTC
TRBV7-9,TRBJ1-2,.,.,CASSLSETGLGGYTF,TGTGCCAGCAGCTTATCAGAAACAGGGCTGGGAGGCTACACCTTC
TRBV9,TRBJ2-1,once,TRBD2,CASSVAGLAGALEQFF,TGTGCCAGCAGCGTAGCCGGACTAGCGGGAGCTCTTGAGCAGTTCTTC
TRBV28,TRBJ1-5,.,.,CASSFSSSGGQPQHF,TGTGCCAGCAGTTTTAGTAGCAGCGGAGGCCAGCCCCAGCATTTT
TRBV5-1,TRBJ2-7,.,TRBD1,CASSYGTGIYEQYF,TGCGCCAGCAGCTACGGGACAGGGATATACGAGCAGTACTTC
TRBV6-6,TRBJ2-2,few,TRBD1,CASSLGGANTGELFF,TGTGCCAGCAGCCTAGGGGGCGCCAACACCGGGGAGCTGTTTTTT
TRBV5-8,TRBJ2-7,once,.,CASSTWTAGYEQYF,TGTGCCAGCAGCACCTGGACAGCCGGATACGAGCAGTACTTC
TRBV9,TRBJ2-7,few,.,CASSVGGGGRNEQYF,TGTGCCAGCAGCGTAGGAGGAGGGGGCAGGAACGAGCAGTACTTC
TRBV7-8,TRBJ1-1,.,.,CASSLGENTEAFF,TGTGCCAGCAGCTTAGGCGAGAACACTGAAGCTTTCTTT
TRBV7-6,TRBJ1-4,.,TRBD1,CASSLVGTGRTNEKLFF,TGTGCCAGCAGCTTAGTCGGGACAGGGAGGACTAATGAAAAACTGTTTTTT
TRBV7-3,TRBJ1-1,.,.,CASSPPPGSTEAFF,TGTGCCAGCAGCCCACCCCCGGGGTCCACTGAAGCTTTCTTT
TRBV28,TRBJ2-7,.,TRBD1,CASSILPGQGKGEQYF,TGTGCCAGCAGTATCTTACCGGGACAGGGGAAAGGCGAGCAGTACTTC
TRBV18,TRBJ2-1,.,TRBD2,CASSRSPSGSTYNEQFF,TGTGCCAGCTCACGCTCCCCTAGCGGATCAACCTACAATGAGCAGTTCTTC
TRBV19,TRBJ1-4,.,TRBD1,CASSKGQGYEKLFF,TGTGCCAGTAGTAAAGGACAGGGGTATGAAAAACTGTTTTTT
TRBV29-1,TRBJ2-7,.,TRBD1,CSGGQGYEQYF,TGCAGCGGGGGACAGGGCTACGAGCAGTACTTC
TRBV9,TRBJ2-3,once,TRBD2,CASSAGLAGGGDTQYF,TGTGCCAGCAGCGCGGGACTAGCGGGAGGCGGGGATACGCAGTATTTT
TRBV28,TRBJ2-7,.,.,CASSFTGALSYEQYF,TGTGCCAGCAGTTTTACGGGAGCGCTCTCCTACGAGCAGTACTTC
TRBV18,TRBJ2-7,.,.,CASSPPGQRYEQYF,TGTGCCAGCTCACCACCGGGGCAACGATACGAGCAGTACTTC
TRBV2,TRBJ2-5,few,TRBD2,CASSERLAGQETQYF,TGTGCCAGCAGTGAGAGACTAGCAGGCCAAGAGACCCAGTACTTC
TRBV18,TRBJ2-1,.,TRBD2,CASSPSGLAGGNEQFF,TGTGCCAGCTCACCGAGTGGACTAGCGGGAGGCAATGAGCAGTTCTTC
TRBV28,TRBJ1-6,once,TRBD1,CASSPTEGALWNSPLHF,TGTGCCAGCAGTCCTACGGAGGGGGCTCTTTGGAATTCACCCCTCCACTTT
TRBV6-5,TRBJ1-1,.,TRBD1,CASSRTGENTEAFF,TGTGCCAGCAGTCGGACAGGGGAAAACACTGAAGCTTTCTTT
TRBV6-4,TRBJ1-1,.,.,CASWWGDRDDTEAFF,TGTGCCAGCTGGTGGGGGGATAGGGATGACACTGAAGCTTTCTTT
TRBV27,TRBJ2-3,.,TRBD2,CASSRLAGVESTDTQYF,TGTGCCAGCAGTCGCCTAGCGGGAGTGGAGAGCACAGATACGCAGTATTTT
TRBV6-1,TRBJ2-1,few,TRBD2,CASSEGVPGTSGFRQFF,TGTGCCAGCAGTGAAGGGGTTCCCGGGACTAGCGGGTTCCGGCAGTTCTTC
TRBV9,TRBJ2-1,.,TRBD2,CASSEREGLPYNEQFF,TGTGCCAGCAGCGAGCGGGAGGGACTCCCCTACAATGAGCAGTTCTTC
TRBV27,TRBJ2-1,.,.,CASRGGLRSYNEQFF,TGTGCCAGCAGGGGAGGACTGCGCTCCTACAATGAGCAGTTCTTC
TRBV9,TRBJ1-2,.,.,CASSDGQNYGYTF,TGTGCCAGCAGCGACGGACAAAACTATGGCTACACCTTC
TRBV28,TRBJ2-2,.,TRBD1,CASTRQGATGELFF,TGTGCCAGCACTCGACAGGGAGCCACCGGGGAGCTGTTTTTT
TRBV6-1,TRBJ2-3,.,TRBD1,CASSRGQGAGDTQYF,TGTGCCAGCAGCCGGGGACAGGGGGCCGGAGATACGCAGTATTTT
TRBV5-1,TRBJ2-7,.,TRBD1,CASSRTGDYEQYF,TGCGCCAGCAGCCGGACAGGGGACTACGAGCAGTACTTC
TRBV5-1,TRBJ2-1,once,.,CASSFGGFNEQFF,TGCGCCAGCAGCTTCGGGGGTTTCAATGAGCAGTTCTTC
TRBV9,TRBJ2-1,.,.,CASSVTSSNNEQFF,TGTGCCAGCAGCGTCACTAGCTCCAACAATGAGCAGTTCTTC
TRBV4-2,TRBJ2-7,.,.,CASSQPVRGSYEQYF,TGTGCCAGCAGCCAACCCGTACGGGGCTCCTACGAGCAGTACTTC
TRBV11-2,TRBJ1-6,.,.,CASREPPHGGASYNSPLHF,TGTGCCAGCAGGGAACCACCCCACGGGGGGGCTTCCTATAATTCACCCCTCCACTTT
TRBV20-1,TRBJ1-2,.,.,CSPTGAYGYTF,TGCAGTCCCACGGGAGCCTATGGCTACACCTTC
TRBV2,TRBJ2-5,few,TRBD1,CASIWDSRQETQYF,TGTGCCAGCATATGGGACAGCCGGCAAGAGACCCAGTACTTC
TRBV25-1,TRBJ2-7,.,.,CASSVGYRENSYEQYF,TGTGCCAGCAGTGTGGGGTACAGGGAAAACTCCTACGAGCAGTACTTC
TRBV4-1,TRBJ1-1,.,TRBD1,CASRPAGGTEAFF,TGCGCCAGCAGACCCGCAGGGGGCACTGAAGCTTTCTTT